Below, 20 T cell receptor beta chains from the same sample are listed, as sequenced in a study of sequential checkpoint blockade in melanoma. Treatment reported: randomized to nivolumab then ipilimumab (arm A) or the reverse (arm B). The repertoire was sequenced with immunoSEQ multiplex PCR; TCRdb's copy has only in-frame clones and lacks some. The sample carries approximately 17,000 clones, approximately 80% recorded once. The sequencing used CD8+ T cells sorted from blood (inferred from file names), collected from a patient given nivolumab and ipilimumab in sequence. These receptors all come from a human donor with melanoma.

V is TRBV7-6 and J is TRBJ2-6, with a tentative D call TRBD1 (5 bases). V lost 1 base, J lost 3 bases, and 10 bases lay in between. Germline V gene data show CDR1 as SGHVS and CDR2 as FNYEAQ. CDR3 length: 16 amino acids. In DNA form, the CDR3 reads TGTGCCAGCAGCTTAGACCCCAGGGATGGGGCCAACGTCCTGACTTTC. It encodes CASSLDPRDGANVLTF.

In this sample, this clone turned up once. The CDR3 is CASSYGAGGYEQYF. The CDR3 DNA reads TGTGCCAGCAGTTACGGCGCAGGGGGATACGAGCAGTACTTC. The chain carries TRBV6-5 and TRBJ2-7, with 7 bases lining up with TRBD1. The CDR3 runs to 14 residues. Unmatched junction bases numbered 5, after V lost 2 bases and J lost 4 bases. Germline V gene lookup returns CDR1 MNHEY and CDR2 SVGAGI.

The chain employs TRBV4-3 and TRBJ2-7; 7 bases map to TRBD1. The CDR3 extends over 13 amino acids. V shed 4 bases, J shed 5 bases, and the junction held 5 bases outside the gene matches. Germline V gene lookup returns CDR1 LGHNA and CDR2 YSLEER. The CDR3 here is CASSLDRSNEQYF. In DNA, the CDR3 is TGCGCCAGCAGCCTGGACAGGAGCAACGAGCAGTACTTC.

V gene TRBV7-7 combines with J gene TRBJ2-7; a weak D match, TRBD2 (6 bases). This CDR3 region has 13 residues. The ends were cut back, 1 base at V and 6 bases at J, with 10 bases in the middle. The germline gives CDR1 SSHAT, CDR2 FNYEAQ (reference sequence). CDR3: CASSLVQGGEQYF. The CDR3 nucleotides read TGTGCCAGCAGCTTAGTCCAGGGAGGCGAGCAGTACTTC.

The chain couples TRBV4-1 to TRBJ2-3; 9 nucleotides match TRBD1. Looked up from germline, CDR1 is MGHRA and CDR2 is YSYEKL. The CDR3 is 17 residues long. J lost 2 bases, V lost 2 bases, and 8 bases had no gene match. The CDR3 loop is CASSQTFGTGLTDTQYF. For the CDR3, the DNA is TGCGCCAGCAGCCAAACTTTCGGGACAGGGCTCACAGATACGCAGTATTTT.

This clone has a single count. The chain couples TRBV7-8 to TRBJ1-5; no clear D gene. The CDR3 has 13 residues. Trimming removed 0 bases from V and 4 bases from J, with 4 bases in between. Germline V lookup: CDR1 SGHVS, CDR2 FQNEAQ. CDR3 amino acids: CASSLARNQPQHF. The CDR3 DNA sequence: TGTGCCAGCAGCTTAGCCCGTAATCAGCCCCAGCATTTT.

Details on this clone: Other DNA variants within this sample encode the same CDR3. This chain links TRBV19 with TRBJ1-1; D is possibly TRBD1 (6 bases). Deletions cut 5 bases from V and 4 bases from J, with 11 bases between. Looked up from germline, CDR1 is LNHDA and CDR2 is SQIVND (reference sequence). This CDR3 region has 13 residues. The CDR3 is CASSPQGPTEAFF. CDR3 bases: TGTGCCAGTAGTCCGCAGGGGCCCACTGAAGCTTTCTTT.

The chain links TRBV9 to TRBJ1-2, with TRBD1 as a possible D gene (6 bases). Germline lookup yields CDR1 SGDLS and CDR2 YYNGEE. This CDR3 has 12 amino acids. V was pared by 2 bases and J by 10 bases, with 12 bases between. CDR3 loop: CASSVTGSVYTF. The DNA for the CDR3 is TGTGCCAGCAGCGTTACAGGGTCCGTCTACACCTTC.

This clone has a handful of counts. As DNA, the CDR3 is TGTGCCAGCAGTGTAGAACAGTCCTACGAGCAGTACTTC. Translated, it gives CASSVEQSYEQYF. The V call is TRBV2, the J call TRBJ2-7; no clear D. V was cut by 4 bases and J by 1 base, with 8 bases left in between. This CDR3 region has 13 residues. Germline CDR1 is SNHLY and CDR2 is FYNNEI.

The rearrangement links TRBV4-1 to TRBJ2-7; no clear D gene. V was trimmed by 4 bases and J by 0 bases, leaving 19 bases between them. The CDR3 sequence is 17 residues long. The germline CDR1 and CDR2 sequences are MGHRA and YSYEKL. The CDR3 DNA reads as TGCGCCAGCAGCCCGACGGTCGAGCGTATGAGCTCCTACGAGCAGTACTTC. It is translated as CASSPTVERMSSYEQYF.

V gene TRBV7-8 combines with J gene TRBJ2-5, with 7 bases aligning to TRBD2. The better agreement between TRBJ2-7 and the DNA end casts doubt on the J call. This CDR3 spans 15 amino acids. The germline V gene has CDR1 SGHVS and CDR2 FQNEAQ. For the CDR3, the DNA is TGTGCCAGCAGACCACCGGGAGGCCCTCCGTACGAGCAGTACTTC. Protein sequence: CASRPPGGPPYEQYF.

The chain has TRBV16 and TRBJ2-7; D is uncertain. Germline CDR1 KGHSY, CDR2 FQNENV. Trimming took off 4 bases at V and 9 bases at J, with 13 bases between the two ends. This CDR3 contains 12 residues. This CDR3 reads CASSPSGVGQYF. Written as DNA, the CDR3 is TGTGCCAGCAGCCCCTCGGGTGTCGGGCAGTACTTC.

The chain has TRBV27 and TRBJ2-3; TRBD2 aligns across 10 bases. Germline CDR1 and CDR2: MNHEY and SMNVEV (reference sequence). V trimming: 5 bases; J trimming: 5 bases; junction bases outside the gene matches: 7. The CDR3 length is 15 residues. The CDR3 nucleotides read TGTGCCAGCAGTATCCAAGCGGGGGGGCTAGATACGCAGTATTTT. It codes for CASSIQAGGLDTQYF.

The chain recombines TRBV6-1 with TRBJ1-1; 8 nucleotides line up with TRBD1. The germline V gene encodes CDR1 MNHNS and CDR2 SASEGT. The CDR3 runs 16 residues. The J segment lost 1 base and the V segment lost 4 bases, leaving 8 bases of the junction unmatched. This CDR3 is CASSGGTGGWNTEAFF. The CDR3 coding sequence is TGTGCCAGCAGTGGAGGTACAGGGGGGTGGAACACTGAAGCTTTCTTT.

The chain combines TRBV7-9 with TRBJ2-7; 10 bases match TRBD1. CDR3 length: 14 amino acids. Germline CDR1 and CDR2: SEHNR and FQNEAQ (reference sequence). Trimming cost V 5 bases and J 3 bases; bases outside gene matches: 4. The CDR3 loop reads CASSPTGGSYEQYF. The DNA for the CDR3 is TGTGCCAGCAGCCCGACAGGGGGCAGCTACGAGCAGTACTTC.

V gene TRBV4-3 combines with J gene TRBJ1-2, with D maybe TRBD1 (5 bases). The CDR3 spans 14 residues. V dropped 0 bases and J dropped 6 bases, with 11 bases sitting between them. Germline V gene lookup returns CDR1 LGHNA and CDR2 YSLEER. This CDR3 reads CASSQEWGSHGYTF. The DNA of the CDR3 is TGCGCCAGCAGCCAAGAATGGGGCTCACATGGCTACACCTTC.

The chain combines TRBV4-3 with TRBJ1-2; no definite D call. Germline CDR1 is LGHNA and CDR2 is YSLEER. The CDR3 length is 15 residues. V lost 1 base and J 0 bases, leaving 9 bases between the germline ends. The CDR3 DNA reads TGCGCCAGCAGCCAAGGGGTCCAGGCTAACTATGGCTACACCTTC. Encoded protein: CASSQGVQANYGYTF.

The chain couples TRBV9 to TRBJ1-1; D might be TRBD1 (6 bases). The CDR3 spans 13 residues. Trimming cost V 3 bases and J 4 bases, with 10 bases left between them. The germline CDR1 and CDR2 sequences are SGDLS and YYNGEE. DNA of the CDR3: TGTGCCAGCAGCGGTACAGGGAGCACTGAAGCTTTCTTT. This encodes CASSGTGSTEAFF.

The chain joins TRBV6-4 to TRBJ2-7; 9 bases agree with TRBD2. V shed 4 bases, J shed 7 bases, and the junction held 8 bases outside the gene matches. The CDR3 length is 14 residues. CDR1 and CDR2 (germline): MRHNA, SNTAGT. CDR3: CASSASGDFREQYF. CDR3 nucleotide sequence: TGTGCCAGCAGTGCTAGCGGGGACTTTCGGGAGCAGTACTTC.

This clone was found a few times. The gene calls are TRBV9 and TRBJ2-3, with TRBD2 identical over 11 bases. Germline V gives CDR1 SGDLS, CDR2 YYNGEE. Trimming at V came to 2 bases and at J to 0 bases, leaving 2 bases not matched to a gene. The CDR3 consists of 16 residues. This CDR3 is CASSVGTSGSTDTQYF. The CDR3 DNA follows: TGTGCCAGCAGCGTGGGGACTAGCGGTAGCACAGATACGCAGTATTTT.